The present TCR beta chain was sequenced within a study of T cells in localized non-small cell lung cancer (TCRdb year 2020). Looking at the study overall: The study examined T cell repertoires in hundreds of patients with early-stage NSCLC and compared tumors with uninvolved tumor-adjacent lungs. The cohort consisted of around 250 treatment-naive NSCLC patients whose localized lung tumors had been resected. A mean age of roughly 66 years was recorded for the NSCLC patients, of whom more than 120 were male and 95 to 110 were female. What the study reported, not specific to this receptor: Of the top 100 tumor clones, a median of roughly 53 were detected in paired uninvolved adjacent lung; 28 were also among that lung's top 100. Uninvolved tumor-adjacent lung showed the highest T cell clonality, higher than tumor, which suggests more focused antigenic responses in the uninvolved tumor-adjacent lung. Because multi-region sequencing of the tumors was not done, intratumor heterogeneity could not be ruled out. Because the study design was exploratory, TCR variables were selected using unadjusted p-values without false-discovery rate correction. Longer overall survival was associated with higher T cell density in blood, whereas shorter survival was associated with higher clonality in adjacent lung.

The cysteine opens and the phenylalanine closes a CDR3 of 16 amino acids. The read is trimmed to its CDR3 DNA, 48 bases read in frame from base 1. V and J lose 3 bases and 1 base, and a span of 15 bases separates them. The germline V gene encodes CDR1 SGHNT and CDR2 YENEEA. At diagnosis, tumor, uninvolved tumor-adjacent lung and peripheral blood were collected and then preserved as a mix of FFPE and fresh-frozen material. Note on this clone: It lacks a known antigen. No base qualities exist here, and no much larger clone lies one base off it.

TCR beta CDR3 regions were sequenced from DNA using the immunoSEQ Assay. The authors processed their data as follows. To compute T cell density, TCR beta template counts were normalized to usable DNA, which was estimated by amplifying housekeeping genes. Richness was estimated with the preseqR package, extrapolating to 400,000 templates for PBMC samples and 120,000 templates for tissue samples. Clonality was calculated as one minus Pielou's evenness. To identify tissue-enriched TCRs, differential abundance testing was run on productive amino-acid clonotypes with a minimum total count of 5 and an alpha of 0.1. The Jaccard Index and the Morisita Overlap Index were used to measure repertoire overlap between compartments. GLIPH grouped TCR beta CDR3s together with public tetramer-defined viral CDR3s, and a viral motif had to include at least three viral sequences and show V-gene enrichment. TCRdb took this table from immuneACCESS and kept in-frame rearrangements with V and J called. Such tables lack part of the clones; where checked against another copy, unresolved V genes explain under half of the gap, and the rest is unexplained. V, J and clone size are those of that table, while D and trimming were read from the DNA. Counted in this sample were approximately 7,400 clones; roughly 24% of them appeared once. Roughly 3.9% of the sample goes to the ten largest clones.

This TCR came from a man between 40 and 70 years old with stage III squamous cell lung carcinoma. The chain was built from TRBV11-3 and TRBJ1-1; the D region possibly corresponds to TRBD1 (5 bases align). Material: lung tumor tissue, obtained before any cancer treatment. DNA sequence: TGTGCCAGCAGCTTGATGGCGTGGGGGGGGAACACTGAAGCTTTCTTT. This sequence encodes CASSLMAWGGNTEAFF.